A selection of T cell receptor beta chains follows, all from one sample in a study of neoadjuvant anti-PD-1 for oral cavity cancer. Libraries were prepared by immunoSEQ multiplex PCR; TCRdb keeps only in-frame clonotypes and omits some of them. This table has 18,000 or so clones, under 75% appearing once. The material sequenced was PBMCs, taken before nivolumab (anti-PD-1) treatment. The receptors here all came from a person between 35 and 79 years old with oral cavity squamous cell carcinoma. Each CDR3 is given with its conserved first and last residue.

TRBJ2-7 | TRBV30 | 15 | CAWSASGTSGYEQYF
TRBJ2-2 | TRBV11-2 | 14 | CASSPQENTGELFF
TRBJ2-7 | TRBV2 | 13 | CASRADRPYEQYF
TRBJ2-1 | TRBV5-1 | 15 | CASSLGTGAYNEQFF
TRBJ1-3 | TRBV6-6 | 15 | CASSYSKSSGNTIYF
TRBJ1-5 | TRBV7-9 | 14 | CASSLDNSYQPQHF
TRBJ2-1 | TRBV19 | 14 | CATTGAGVNNEQFF
TRBJ2-3 | TRBV6-5 | 13 | CASSYGVLDTQYF
TRBJ1-5 | TRBV7-9 | 13 | CASSEAGYQPQHF
TRBJ2-7 | TRBV4-2 | 16 | CASSQESGLAWYEQYF
TRBJ2-7 | TRBV20-1 | 11 | CSARETGGKHF
TRBJ1-1 | TRBV11-2 | 14 | CASSLGQGVTEAFF
TRBJ2-7 | TRBV5-1 | 14 | CASSARGRIYEQYF
TRBJ2-7 | TRBV7-9 | 14 | CASSPGQGGYEQYF
TRBJ1-1 | TRBV5-1 | 14 | CASSPDRGHTEAFF
TRBJ2-2 | TRBV7-7 | 15 | CASSPSGSGTGELFF
TRBJ2-5 | TRBV4-2 | 13 | CASSQDKGQTQYF
TRBJ1-3 | TRBV4-1 | 15 | CASSQARVPGNTIYF
TRBJ2-7 | TRBV6-6 | 14 | CASIPGTGQYEQYF
TRBJ2-6 | TRBV2 | 15 | CASSDRGAGANVLTF
TRBJ1-4 | TRBV6-1 | 18 | CASSGGWAAFATNEKLFF
TRBJ1-1 | TRBV11-2 | 15 | CASSPWTAPISGAFF
TRBJ1-2 | TRBV6-1 | 15 | CASSLGAGGTYGYTF
TRBJ2-2 | TRBV6-5 | 15 | CASSGGQVPTGELFF
TRBJ1-6 | TRBV30 | 14 | CAWSVGPYNSPLHF
TRBJ1-1 | TRBV7-9 | 12 | CASAGQSTSAFF
TRBJ1-1 | TRBV6-5 | 15 | CASTLGAVMNTEAFF
TRBJ2-2 | TRBV10-2 | 15 | CASSESSGNTGELFF
TRBJ1-1 | TRBV19 | 15 | CASSIGTGGFTEAFF
TRBJ2-7 | TRBV6-5 | 13 | CASSYVRGREQYF
TRBJ2-7 | TRBV6-1 | 12 | CASGDRVFEQYF
TRBJ2-7 | TRBV7-6 | 14 | CASSFGTGAYEQYF
TRBJ2-5 | TRBV9 | 13 | CASSALSQETQYF
TRBJ2-7 | TRBV7-2 | 17 | CASSLAPPGQGIYEQYF
TRBJ2-1 | TRBV10-1 | 14 | CASSEGTAYNEQFF
TRBJ1-2 | TRBV6-6 | 13 | CAGLDSLNYGYTF
TRBJ2-7 | TRBV11-2 | 15 | CASRFTEGGPYKQYF
TRBJ1-1 | TRBV6-5 | 14 | CASSYSSQNTEAFF
TRBJ1-4 | TRBV10-2 | 15 | CASSDRSATNEKLFF
TRBJ1-1 | TRBV30 | 17 | CAWSVARQGARVTEAFF
TRBJ2-5 | TRBV28 | 13 | CASTRPGGETQYF
TRBJ1-2 | TRBV27 | 13 | CASKARQGRGYTF
TRBJ2-2 | TRBV5-1 | 16 | CASSLTSGMGTGELFF
TRBJ2-7 | TRBV10-3 | 13 | CAISQGARDEQYF
TRBJ2-5 | TRBV4-1 | 15 | CASSQVPGSRETQYF